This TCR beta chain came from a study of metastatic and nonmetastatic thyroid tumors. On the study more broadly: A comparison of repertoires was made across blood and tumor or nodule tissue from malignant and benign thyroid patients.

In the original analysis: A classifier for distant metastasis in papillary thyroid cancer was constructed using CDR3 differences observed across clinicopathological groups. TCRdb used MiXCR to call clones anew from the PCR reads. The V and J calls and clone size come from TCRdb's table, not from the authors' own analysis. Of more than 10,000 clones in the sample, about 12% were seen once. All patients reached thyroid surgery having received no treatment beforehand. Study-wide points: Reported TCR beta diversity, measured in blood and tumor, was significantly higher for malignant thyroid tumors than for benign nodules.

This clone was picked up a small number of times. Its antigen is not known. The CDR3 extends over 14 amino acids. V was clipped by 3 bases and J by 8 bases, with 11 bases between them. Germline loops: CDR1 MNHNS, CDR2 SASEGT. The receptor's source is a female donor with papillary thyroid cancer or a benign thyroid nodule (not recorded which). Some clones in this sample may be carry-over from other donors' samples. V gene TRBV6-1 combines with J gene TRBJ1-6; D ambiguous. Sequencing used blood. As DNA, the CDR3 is TGTGCCAGCAGTGATGACGGACTCTATTCACCCCTCCACTTT. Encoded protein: CASSDDGLYSPLHF.